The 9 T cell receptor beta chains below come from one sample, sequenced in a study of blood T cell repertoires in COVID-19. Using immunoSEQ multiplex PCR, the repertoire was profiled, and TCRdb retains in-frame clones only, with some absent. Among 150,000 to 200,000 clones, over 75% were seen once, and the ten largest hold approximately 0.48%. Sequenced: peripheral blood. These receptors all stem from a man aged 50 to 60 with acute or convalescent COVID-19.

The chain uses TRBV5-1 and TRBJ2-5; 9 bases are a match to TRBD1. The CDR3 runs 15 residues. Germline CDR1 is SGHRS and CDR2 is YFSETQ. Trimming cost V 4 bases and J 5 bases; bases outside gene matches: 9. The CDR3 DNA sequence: TGCGCCAGCAGCATACTGCGGACAGGGGTGGAGACCCAGTACTTC. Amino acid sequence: CASSILRTGVETQYF.

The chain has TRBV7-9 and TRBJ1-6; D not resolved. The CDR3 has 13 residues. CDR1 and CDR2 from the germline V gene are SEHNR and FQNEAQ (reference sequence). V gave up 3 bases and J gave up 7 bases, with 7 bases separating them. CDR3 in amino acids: CASSLVQNSPLHF. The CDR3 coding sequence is TGTGCCAGCAGCTTGGTTCAGAATTCACCCCTCCACTTT.

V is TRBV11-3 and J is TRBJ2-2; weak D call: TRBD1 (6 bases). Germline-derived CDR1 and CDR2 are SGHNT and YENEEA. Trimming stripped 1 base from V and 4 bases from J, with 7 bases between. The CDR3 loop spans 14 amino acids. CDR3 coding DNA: TGTGCCAGCAGCTTAGGGACAGTCACCGGGGAGCTGTTTTTT. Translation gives CASSLGTVTGELFF.

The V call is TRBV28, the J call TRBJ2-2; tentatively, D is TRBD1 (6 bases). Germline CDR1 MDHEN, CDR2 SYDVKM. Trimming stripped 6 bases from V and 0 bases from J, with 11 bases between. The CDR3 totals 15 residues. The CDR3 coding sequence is TGTGCCAGCAGACGAGGACAGTCGAACACCGGGGAGCTGTTTTTT. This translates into CASRRGQSNTGELFF.

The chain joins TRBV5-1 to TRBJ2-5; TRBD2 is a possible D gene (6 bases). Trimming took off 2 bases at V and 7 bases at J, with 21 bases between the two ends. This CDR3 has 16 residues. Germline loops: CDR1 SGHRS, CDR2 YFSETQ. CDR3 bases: TGCGCCAGCAGCTTTTTTAGGAAGACCCACGGGGGGACCCAGTACTTC. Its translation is CASSFFRKTHGGTQYF.

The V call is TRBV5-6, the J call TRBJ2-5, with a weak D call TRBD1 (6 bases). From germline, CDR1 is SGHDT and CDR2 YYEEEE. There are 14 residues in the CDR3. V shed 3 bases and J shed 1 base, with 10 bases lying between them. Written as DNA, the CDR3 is TGTGCCAGCAGCTACCCAGGGGTCCAAGAGACCCAGTACTTC. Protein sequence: CASSYPGVQETQYF.

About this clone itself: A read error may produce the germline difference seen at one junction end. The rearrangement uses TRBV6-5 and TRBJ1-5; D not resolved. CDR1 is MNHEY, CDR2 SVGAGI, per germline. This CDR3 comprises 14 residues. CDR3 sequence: CASSYRPGNQPQHF. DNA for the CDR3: TGTGCCAGCAGTTACCGGCCAGGCAACCAGCCCCAGCATTTT.

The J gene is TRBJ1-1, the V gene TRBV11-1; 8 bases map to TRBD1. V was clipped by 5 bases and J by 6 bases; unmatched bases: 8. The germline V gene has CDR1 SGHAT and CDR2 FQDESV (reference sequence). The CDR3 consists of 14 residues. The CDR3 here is CASSPRGRGSEAFF. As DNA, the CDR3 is TGTGCCAGCAGCCCCAGGGGGCGCGGGTCTGAAGCTTTCTTT.

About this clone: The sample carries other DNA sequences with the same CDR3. Here the CDR3 DNA reads TGTGCCAGCAGTCGGACAGGGACAGGGGAGCTGTTTTTT. Its translation: CASSRTGTGELFF. V is TRBV6-2 or TRBV6-3 and J is TRBJ2-2; 8 positions agree with TRBD1. This CDR3 contains 13 residues. V lost 5 bases, J lost 8 bases, and 4 bases stayed unmatched. Germline CDR1 is MNHEY and CDR2 is SVGEGT.